The clone carrying this T cell receptor (beta chain) was seen only a few times. For blood RNA, unsorted whole blood served as the source, and germline DNA was extracted too. V gave up 4 bases and J gave up 2 bases, with 12 bases separating them. Germline values: CDR1 MNHNS, CDR2 SASEGT. This CDR3 is 14 amino acids long. These data originate in a study of tumor-infiltrating lymphocytes in primary liver carcinoma. A constant-region primer primed TCR beta cDNA synthesis from roughly 500 ng of total RNA. Three nested multiplex PCR rounds, a slightly modified ARM-PCR, produced the libraries for TCR beta. TRBV1-TRBV30 forward primers paired with a C-beta reverse primer drove the first two PCR rounds, approximately 11 cycles each. A single record per CDR3 protein comes from TCRdb applying MiXCR to the multiplex PCR reads. The sample yields 300,000 to 400,000 distinct CDR3 sequences, less than 75% seen once.

The sample comprised peripheral blood. This chain joins TRBV6-1 and TRBJ2-7; unclear D gene. The clonotype was recovered from a man aged 40-55 years with primary liver carcinoma and hepatitis B virus infection. This chain's CDR3 is CASSGSGLTYEQYF. DNA for the CDR3: TGTGCCAGCAGTGGTTCGGGCCTAACCTACGAGCAGTACTTC.